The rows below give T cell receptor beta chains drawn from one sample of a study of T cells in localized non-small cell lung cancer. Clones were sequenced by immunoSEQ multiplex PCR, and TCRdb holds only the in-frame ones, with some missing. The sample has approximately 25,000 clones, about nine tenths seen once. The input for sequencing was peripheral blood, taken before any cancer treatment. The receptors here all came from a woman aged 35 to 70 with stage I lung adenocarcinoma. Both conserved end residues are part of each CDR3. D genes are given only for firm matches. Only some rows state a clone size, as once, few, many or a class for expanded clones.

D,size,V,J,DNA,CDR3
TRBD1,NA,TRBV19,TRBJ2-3,TGTGCCAGTAGCCCTCTGAGACAGGGCGGCGATACGCAGTATTTT,CASSPLRQGGDTQYF
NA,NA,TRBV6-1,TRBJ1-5,TGTGCCAGCAGTGAACTGAGACTCGGGGTGCAGCCCCAGCATTTT,CASSELRLGVQPQHF
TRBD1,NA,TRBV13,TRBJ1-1,TGTGCCAGCAGCACGAGGACAGGAGAAGCTTTCTTT,CASSTRTGEAFF
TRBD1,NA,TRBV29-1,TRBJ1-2,TGCAGCGCGGAAACAGGGGGCCGGCGGCATAGCTACACCTTC,CSAETGGRRHSYTF
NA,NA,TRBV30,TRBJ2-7,TGTGCCTGGAGTGTAAATACGCAGGGCCAAGAGCAGTACTTC,CAWSVNTQGQEQYF
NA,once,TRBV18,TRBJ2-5,TGTGCCAGCTCACTAGAGATTGGGGTCCAAGAGACCCAGTACTTC,CASSLEIGVQETQYF
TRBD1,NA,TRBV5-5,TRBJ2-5,TGTGCCAGCAGCTTGTCAACCGGGACAGAAGAGACCCAGTACTTC,CASSLSTGTEETQYF
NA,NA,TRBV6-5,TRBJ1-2,TGTGCCAGCAGGACCTCCGGGACGGAAGGCTACACCTTC,CASRTSGTEGYTF
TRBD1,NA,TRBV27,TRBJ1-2,TGTGCCAGCAGTAACAGGGGGCAGAATGGCTACACCTTC,CASSNRGQNGYTF
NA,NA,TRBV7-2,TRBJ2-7,TGTGCCAGCAGCTTAAACCCGACGGGATACTACGAGCAGTACTTC,CASSLNPTGYYEQYF
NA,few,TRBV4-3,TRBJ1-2,TGCGCCAGCAGCCAAGTCGGGGGGGTGGGCTATGGCTACACCTTC,CASSQVGGVGYGYTF
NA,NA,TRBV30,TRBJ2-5,TGTGCCTGGAGTTTAGGTCGGCAAGAGACCCAGTACTTC,CAWSLGRQETQYF
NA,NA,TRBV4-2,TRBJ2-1,TGTGCCAGCAGCCAAGGCTTGAGCGGAAGCTCCTACAATGAGCAGTTCTTC,CASSQGLSGSSYNEQFF
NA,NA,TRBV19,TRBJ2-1,TGTGCCAGTAGTATCAGACTAGGTATCGAGCAGTTCTTC,CASSIRLGIEQFF
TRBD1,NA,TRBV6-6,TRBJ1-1,TGTGCCAGCAGCTCGACAGGGGGCCCTGAAGCTTTCTTT,CASSSTGGPEAFF
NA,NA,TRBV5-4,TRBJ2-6,TGTGCCAGCAGCGCCGGACTCGCCTCCTCTGGGGCCAACGTCCTGACTTTC,CASSAGLASSGANVLTF
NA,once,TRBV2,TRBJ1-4,TGTGCCAGCAGGCCCAGGGAGGGTCGGGAAAAACTGTTTTTT,CASRPREGREKLFF
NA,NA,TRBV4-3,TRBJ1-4,TGCGCCAGCAGCCATAGGGGGATGGCTAATGAAAAACTGTTTTTT,CASSHRGMANEKLFF
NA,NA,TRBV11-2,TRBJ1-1,TGTGCCAGCAGCTTAGATTCGGGAATGAACACTGAAGCTTTCTTT,CASSLDSGMNTEAFF
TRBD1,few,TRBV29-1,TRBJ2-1,TGCAGCGTCCAAGCCGGGACAGGGGTCGTGCGGGTTCGTGAGCAGTTCTTC,CSVQAGTGVVRVREQFF
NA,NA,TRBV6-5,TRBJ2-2,TGTGCCAGCAGTTATGCGGGATTCGGGGAGCTGTTTTTT,CASSYAGFGELFF
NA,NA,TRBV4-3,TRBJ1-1,TGCGCCAGCAGCAGCGGGAACAGCGCTGAAGCTTTCTTT,CASSSGNSAEAFF
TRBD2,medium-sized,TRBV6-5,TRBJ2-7,TGTGCCAGCAGTCAGCGGGACGGATACGAGCAGTACTTC,CASSQRDGYEQYF
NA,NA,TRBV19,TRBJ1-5,TGTGCCACCTCGCTCACCAAGATAAGCAATCAGCCCCAGCATTTT,CATSLTKISNQPQHF
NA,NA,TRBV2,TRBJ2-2,TGTGCCAGCAGTCTGCTAGCGAGCACCGGGGAGCTGTTTTTT,CASSLLASTGELFF